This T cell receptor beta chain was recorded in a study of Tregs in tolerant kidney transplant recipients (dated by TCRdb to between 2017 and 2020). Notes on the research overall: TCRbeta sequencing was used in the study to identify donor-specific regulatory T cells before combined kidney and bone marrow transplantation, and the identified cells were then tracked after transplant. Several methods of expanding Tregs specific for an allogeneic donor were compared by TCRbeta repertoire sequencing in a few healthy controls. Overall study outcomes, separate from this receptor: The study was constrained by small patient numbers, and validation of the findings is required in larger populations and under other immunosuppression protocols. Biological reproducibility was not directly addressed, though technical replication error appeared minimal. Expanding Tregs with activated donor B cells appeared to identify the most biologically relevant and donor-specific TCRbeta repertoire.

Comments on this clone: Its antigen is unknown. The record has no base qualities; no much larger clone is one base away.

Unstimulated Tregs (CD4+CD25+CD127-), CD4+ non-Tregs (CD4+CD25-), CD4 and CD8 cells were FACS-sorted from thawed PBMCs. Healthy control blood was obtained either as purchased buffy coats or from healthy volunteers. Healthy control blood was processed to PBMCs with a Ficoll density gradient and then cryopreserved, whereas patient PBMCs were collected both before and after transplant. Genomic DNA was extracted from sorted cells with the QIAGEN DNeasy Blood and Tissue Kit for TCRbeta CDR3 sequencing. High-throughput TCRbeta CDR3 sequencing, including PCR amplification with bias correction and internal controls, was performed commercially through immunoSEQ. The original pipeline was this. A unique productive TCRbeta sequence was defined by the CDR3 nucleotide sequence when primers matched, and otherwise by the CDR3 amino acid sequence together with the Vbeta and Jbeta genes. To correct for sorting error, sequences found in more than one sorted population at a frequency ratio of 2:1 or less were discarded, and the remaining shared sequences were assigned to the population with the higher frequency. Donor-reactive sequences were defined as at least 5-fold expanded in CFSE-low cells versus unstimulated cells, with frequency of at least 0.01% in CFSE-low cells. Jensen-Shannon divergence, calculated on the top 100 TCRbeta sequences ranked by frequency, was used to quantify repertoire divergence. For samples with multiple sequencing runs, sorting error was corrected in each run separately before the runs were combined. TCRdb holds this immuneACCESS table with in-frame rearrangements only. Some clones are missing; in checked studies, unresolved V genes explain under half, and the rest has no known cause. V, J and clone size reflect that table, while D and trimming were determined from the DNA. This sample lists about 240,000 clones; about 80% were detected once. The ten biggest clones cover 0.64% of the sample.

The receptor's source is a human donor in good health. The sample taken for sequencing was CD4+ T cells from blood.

The CDR3 amino acid sequence is: CASSPPGLAGTDTQYF. The DNA sequence follows: TGTGCCAGCTCACCACCGGGACTAGCGGGCACAGATACGCAGTATTTT. This receptor chain uses TRBV18 and TRBJ2-3, with TRBD2 identical over 11 junction bases. The junction shows trimming of 0 bases on V and 1 base on J, and the gene matches do not reach 0 bases of it. CDR1 and CDR2 are drawn from the germline V gene: KGHSH, LQKENI. The CDR3 runs 16 amino acids, cysteine and phenylalanine included. Solely the CDR3 DNA is kept, with 48 bases framed from the first base.